Listed below are T cell receptor beta chains from one sample, sequenced in a study of OX40 agonist ivuxolimab in advanced cancers. Measured with immunoSEQ multiplex PCR; TCRdb has only the in-frame clones, and not every one. This sample has some 96,000 clones; about 79% occur once, and the top ten carry 1.4% to 1.5%. Sequencing was performed on CD4+ or CD8+ T cells sorted from blood, taken in a trial of the OX40 agonist ivuxolimab. Source of these receptors: an adult with an advanced solid tumor such as melanoma, head and neck, liver or kidney cancer. The CDR3 runs from the conserved cysteine through the conserved F or W. D genes are given only for firm matches. Size values are once, few and many counts, or a class for expanded clones, and some rows have none.

abundance | d_gene | len | j_gene | v_gene | CDR3nt | CDR3aa
. | . | 13 | TRBJ2-1 | TRBV7-7 | TGTGCCAGCAGCCCACAGGGTTACAATGAGCAGTTCTTC | CASSPQGYNEQFF
. | . | 14 | TRBJ2-7 | TRBV29-1 | TGCAGCGTCGTATTGACAGGTTCGGTTTCGGAGCAGTACTTC | CSVVLTGSVSEQYF
. | . | 11 | TRBJ2-2 | TRBV5-4 | TGTGCCAGCAGCTTGTTGGGGGAGCTGTTTTTT | CASSLLGELFF
. | . | 13 | TRBJ2-7 | TRBV7-2 | TGTGCCAGCAGCTTAAACAGGGACTACGAGCAGTACTTC | CASSLNRDYEQYF
. | . | 18 | TRBJ1-2 | TRBV7-8 | TGTGCCAGCAGCTTAGTTCAAAATCGGGGGGGCAGGGAGTCTGGCTACACCTTC | CASSLVQNRGGRESGYTF
. | . | 15 | TRBJ1-5 | TRBV5-4 | TGTGCCAGCACCACAGGATCCCATAGCAATCAGCCCCAGCATTTT | CASTTGSHSNQPQHF
. | TRBD2 | 14 | TRBJ2-1 | TRBV6-5 | TGTGCCACCGTGGGACTAGCGGAGCGCAATGAGCAGTTCTTC | CATVGLAERNEQFF
few | . | 16 | TRBJ1-5 | TRBV10-1 | TGCGCCAGCAGTGAGGGATGGGGGTTAGGCAATCAGCCCCAGCATTTT | CASSEGWGLGNQPQHF
. | . | 14 | TRBJ2-7 | TRBV7-2 | TGTGCCAGCAGCCACCTTATGGCTAGCCGCGAGCAGTACTTC | CASSHLMASREQYF
. | . | 14 | TRBJ1-1 | TRBV11-2 | TGTGCCAGCAGCCCCCTACAGAGGGAAACTGAAGCTTTCTTT | CASSPLQRETEAFF
. | . | 14 | TRBJ2-5 | TRBV14 | TGTGCCAGCAGCCGAGGGACTCTTCAAGAGACCCAGTACTTC | CASSRGTLQETQYF
. | . | 15 | TRBJ2-2 | TRBV15 | TGTGCCACCAGCAACCTGGGACAGAACACCGGGGAGCTGTTTTTT | CATSNLGQNTGELFF
. | TRBD2 | 16 | TRBJ2-1 | TRBV9 | TGTGCCAGCAGCCCACGCTTAAGCGGGAGGGACAATGAGCAGTTCTTC | CASSPRLSGRDNEQFF
. | . | 13 | TRBJ2-7 | TRBV5-1 | TGCGCCAGCAGCCCCGGATTGGCCTACGAGCAGTACTTC | CASSPGLAYEQYF
. | TRBD2 | 17 | TRBJ2-3 | TRBV5-4 | TGTGCCAGCAGCTTGTACGCTAGCGGGGGGGCCGGAGATACGCAGTATTTT | CASSLYASGGAGDTQYF
. | TRBD2 | 16 | TRBJ2-2 | TRBV10-3 | TGTGCCATCAGTGACCTATTAGCGGGAGCGGCCGGGGAGCTGTTTTTT | CAISDLLAGAAGELFF
. | . | 14 | TRBJ2-7 | TRBV6-1 | TGTGCCAGCAGTGAAAGCCAATTGCCTCGCGAGCAGTACTTC | CASSESQLPREQYF
. | . | 13 | TRBJ1-4 | TRBV5-4 | TGTGCCAGCAGCTCGGCGGGGAGGGAAAAACTGTTTTTT | CASSSAGREKLFF
. | TRBD2 | 18 | TRBJ2-3 | TRBV27 | TGTGCCAGCAGCCGGCGACTAGCGGGGGGACCCAGCACAGATACGCAGTATTTT | CASSRRLAGGPSTDTQYF
. | . | 15 | TRBJ2-2 | TRBV19 | TGTGCCAGTAGGACAGGCAAGACGAACACCGGGGAGCTGTTTTTT | CASRTGKTNTGELFF
. | . | 16 | TRBJ1-6 | TRBV27 | TGTGCCAGCAGTTTATCACCTGGGGGTGTTAATTCACCCCTCCACTTT | CASSLSPGGVNSPLHF
. | . | 13 | TRBJ1-6 | TRBV4-1 | TGCGCCAGCAGCCAAGGAGTCGGTTCACCCCTCCACTTT | CASSQGVGSPLHF
. | . | 13 | TRBJ2-3 | TRBV5-6 | TGTGCCAGCAGCTTGATAAGCACAGATACGCAGTATTTT | CASSLISTDTQYF
. | . | 14 | TRBJ2-3 | TRBV5-6 | TGTGCCAGCAGCTTGGCTGCGCGCACAGATACGCAGTATTTT | CASSLAARTDTQYF
once | . | 15 | TRBJ2-5 | TRBV5-1 | TGCGCCAGCAGCTTGAGGGGCGGTGGGCAAGAGACCCAGTACTTC | CASSLRGGGQETQYF
. | . | 17 | TRBJ2-3 | TRBV15 | TGTGCCACCAGCAGAGGGGGTCGGACTTCGAGCACAGATACGCAGTATTTT | CATSRGGRTSSTDTQYF
. | . | 14 | TRBJ1-5 | TRBV6-9 | TGTGCCAGCAGACCGGGGGGCGGGGATCAGCCCCAGCATTTT | CASRPGGGDQPQHF
. | TRBD1 | 13 | TRBJ1-1 | TRBV29-1 | TGCAGCGTAGTAGGACAGGCAAACACTGAAGCTTTCTTT | CSVVGQANTEAFF
once | . | 17 | TRBJ2-6 | TRBV18 | TGTGCCAGCTCACGCGTTCCTAGGGGCTCTGGGGCCAACGTCCTGACTTTC | CASSRVPRGSGANVLTF
. | TRBD1 | 15 | TRBJ2-3 | TRBV5-1 | TGCGCCAGCAGCTTGAACAGGGGCCGCACAGATACGCAGTATTTT | CASSLNRGRTDTQYF
. | . | 13 | TRBJ2-7 | TRBV7-2 | TGTGCCAGCAGCTTAAACAGGGACTACGAGCAGTACTTC | CASSLNRDYEQYF
. | . | 14 | TRBJ2-5 | TRBV7-9 | TGTGCCAGTAGGTTCGGACAGCGTAAAGAGACCCAGTACTTC | CASRFGQRKETQYF
. | . | 14 | TRBJ1-2 | TRBV28 | TGTGCCAGCAGTCCAGGGTATGTAGACTATGGCTACACCTTC | CASSPGYVDYGYTF
. | . | 15 | TRBJ2-3 | TRBV6-1 | TGTGCCAGCGGGACCTCCAATTTACCCACAGATACGCAGTATTTT | CASGTSNLPTDTQYF
. | . | 14 | TRBJ1-3 | TRBV28 | TGTGCCAGCAGTGACAGGAGAAACTCAGTCACCATATATTTT | CASSDRRNSVTIYF
. | . | 15 | TRBJ2-3 | TRBV27 | TGTGCCAGCAGTAGGGGGGCCACTCCTTCAGATACGCAGTATTTT | CASSRGATPSDTQYF
. | . | 15 | TRBJ2-1 | TRBV4-3 | TGCGCCAGCAGCCAAGGCGGGGTCCCTTCGGATGAGCAGTTCTTC | CASSQGGVPSDEQFF
few | . | 15 | TRBJ2-2 | TRBV5-6 | TGTGCCAGCAGCTTTTACGACAGAAACACCGGGGAGCTGTTTTTT | CASSFYDRNTGELFF
. | . | 16 | TRBJ1-5 | TRBV28 | TGTGCCAGCAGTTACCGGGACCTCTATAGCAATCAGCCCCAGCATTTT | CASSYRDLYSNQPQHF
. | . | 12 | TRBJ1-3 | TRBV7-8 | TGTGCCAGCAGCTTTACCGGAAACACCATATATTTT | CASSFTGNTIYF
. | . | 15 | TRBJ2-2 | TRBV6-5 | TGTGCCAGCAGTTACGACAGCTCGAACACCGGGGAGCTGTTTTTT | CASSYDSSNTGELFF
. | TRBD1 | 15 | TRBJ1-5 | TRBV28 | TGTGCCAGCAGGCTTCGACAGGGAGCGAGTCAGCCCCAGCATTTT | CASRLRQGASQPQHF
. | TRBD1 | 15 | TRBJ2-2 | TRBV7-2 | TGTGCCAGCAGTCAAGACAGGGCACGCACCGGGGAGCTGTTTTTT | CASSQDRARTGELFF
. | . | 17 | TRBJ2-6 | TRBV7-3 | TGTGCCAGCAGCTCCCACCGACGGTCCTCTGGGGCCAACGTCCTGACTTTC | CASSSHRRSSGANVLTF
. | TRBD2 | 17 | TRBJ2-3 | TRBV7-3 | TGTGCCAGCAGCTTAAGACCTAGCGGGAGATTAACAGATACGCAGTATTTT | CASSLRPSGRLTDTQYF
. | TRBD2 | 16 | TRBJ2-1 | TRBV9 | TGTGCCAGCAGCCTTAGCGGGAGCAGCTCCTACAATGAGCAGTTCTTC | CASSLSGSSSYNEQFF
. | . | 16 | TRBJ1-6 | TRBV5-1 | TGCGCCAGCAGCTTGGGGACAGTAGGGGGAAATTCACCCCTCCACTTT | CASSLGTVGGNSPLHF
. | . | 14 | TRBJ1-3 | TRBV28 | TGTGCCAGCAGTTCGGACGGATCCCTGGGCACCATATATTTT | CASSSDGSLGTIYF
. | . | 14 | TRBJ2-7 | TRBV5-8 | TGTGCCAGCAGCCTGATCAGCGAGGGCCTCGAGCAGTACTTC | CASSLISEGLEQYF
. | . | 14 | TRBJ1-2 | TRBV30 | TGTGCCTGGAGGGACGGGGGGGGAAACTATGGCTACACCTTC | CAWRDGGGNYGYTF
. | . | 19 | TRBJ2-5 | TRBV4-1 | TGCGCCAGCAGCCAAGTATTCGGAATGATGGGGGGCCTACAAGAGACCCAGTACTTC | CASSQVFGMMGGLQETQYF
. | . | 14 | TRBJ2-7 | TRBV7-2 | TGTGCCAGCAGCTTATTGGCGGGTCGGACCGAGCAGTACTTC | CASSLLAGRTEQYF
. | TRBD1 | 15 | TRBJ2-1 | TRBV18 | TGTGCCAGCTCACCGGGACAGGGGTACTACAATGAGCAGTTCTTC | CASSPGQGYYNEQFF
. | TRBD1 | 16 | TRBJ2-5 | TRBV19 | TGTGCCAGTAGTCGAGGACAGGGGGCATTCGGGGAGACCCAGTACTTC | CASSRGQGAFGETQYF
. | . | 15 | TRBJ2-1 | TRBV6-1 | TGTGCCAGCAGTGAAACGTGGGCGGGGCGAGATGAGCAGTTCTTC | CASSETWAGRDEQFF
. | . | 14 | TRBJ1-5 | TRBV6-1 | TGTGCCAGCAGTTCGACTGCGAGCAATCAGCCCCAGCATTTT | CASSSTASNQPQHF
once | . | 15 | TRBJ2-7 | TRBV7-2 | TGTGCCAGCAGCTTAGTGGGCGGGGACTCCTACGAGCAGTACTTC | CASSLVGGDSYEQYF